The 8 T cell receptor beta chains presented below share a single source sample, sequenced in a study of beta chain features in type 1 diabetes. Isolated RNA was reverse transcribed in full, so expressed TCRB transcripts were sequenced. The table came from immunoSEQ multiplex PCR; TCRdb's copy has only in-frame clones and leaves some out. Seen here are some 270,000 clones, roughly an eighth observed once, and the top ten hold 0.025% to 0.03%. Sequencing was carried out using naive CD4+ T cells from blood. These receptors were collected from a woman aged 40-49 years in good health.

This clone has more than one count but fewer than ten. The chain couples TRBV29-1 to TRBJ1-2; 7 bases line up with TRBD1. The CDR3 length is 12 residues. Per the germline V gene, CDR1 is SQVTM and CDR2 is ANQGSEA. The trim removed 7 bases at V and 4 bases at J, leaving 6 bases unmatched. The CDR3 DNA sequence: TGCAGCGCCAGACAGGGTAGCTATGGCTACACCTTC. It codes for CSARQGSYGYTF. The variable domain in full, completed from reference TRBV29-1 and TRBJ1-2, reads SAVISQKPSRDICQRGTSLTIQCQVDSQVTMMFWYRQQPGQSLTLIATANQGSEATYESGFVIDKFPISRPNLTFSTLTVSNMSPEDSSIYLCSARQGSYGYTFGSGTRLTVV.

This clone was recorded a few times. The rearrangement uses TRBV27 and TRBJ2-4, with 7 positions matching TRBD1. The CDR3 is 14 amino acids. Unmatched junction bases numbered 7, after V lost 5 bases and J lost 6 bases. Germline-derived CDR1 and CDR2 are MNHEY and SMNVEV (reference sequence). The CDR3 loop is CASSQTGVANIQYF. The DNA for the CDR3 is TGTGCCAGCAGTCAAACAGGGGTTGCAAACATTCAGTACTTC.

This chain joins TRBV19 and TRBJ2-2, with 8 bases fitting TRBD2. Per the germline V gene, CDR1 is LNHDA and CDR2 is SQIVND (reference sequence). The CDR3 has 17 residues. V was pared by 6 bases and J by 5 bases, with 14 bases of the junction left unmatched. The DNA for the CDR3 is TGTGCCAGTAGCCCCCCTCGGGGGGGGTTGATGACCGGGGAGCTGTTTTTT. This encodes CASSPPRGGLMTGELFF.

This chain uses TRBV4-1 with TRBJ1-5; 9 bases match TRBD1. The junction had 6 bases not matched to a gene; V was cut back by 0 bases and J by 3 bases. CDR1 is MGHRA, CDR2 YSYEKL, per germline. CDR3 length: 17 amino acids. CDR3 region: CASSQDRDRANNQPQHF. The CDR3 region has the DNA TGCGCCAGCAGCCAAGATCGGGACAGGGCGAACAATCAGCCCCAGCATTTT.

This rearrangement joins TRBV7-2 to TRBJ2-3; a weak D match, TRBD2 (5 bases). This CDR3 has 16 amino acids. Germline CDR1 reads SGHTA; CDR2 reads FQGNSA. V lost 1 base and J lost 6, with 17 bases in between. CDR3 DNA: TGTGCCAGCAGCTTAGGAAGTTGGCTAGCCCCGGATACGCAGTATTTT. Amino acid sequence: CASSLGSWLAPDTQYF.

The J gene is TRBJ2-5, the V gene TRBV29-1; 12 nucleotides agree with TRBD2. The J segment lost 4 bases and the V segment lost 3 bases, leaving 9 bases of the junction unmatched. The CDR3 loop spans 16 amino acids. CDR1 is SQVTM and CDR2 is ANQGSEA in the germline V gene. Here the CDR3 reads CSVEVASGGARETQYF. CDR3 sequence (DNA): TGCAGCGTTGAGGTCGCTAGCGGGGGGGCCAGAGAGACCCAGTACTTC.

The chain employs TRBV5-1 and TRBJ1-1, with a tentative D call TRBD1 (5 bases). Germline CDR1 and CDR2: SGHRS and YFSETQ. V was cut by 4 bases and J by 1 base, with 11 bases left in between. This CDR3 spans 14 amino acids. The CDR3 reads CASSKTVTNTEAFF. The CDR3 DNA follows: TGCGCCAGCAGCAAGACAGTGACGAACACTGAAGCTTTCTTT.

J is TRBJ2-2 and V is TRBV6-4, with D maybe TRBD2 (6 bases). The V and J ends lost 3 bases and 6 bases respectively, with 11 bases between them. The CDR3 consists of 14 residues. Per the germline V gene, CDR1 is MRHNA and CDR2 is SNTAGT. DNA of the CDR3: TGTGCCAGCAGTGAGTCCGGGACTCCCGGGGAGCTGTTTTTT. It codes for CASSESGTPGELFF.